Sequencing of this TCR beta chain was carried out in a study of Graves' ophthalmopathy and Graves' hyperthyroidism. About the research overall: Peripheral blood was collected at initial diagnosis, before any treatment.

Patients were excluded if they had other autoimmune diseases or uncontrolled infections, and likewise if pregnancy or lactation applied. Diagnosis relied on clinical symptoms, serum thyroxine, TRAb, thyroid ultrasound and orbital computed tomography. In germline, CDR1 is MNHNS, CDR2 SASEGT. The CDR3 contains 13 residues. Germline trimming cut 6 bases from V and 5 bases from J; bases unmatched to any gene: 4. Investigators amplified TCR beta CDR3 regions from RNA transcripts. The authors performed first-round RT-PCR with HTBI primers and then a second-round multiplex PCR. TCRdb redid the calling of the multiplex PCR reads with MiXCR, one entry per CDR3 protein. The data show 150,000 or so distinct CDR3 sequences, 30% to 45% seen once.

The chain combines TRBV6-1 with TRBJ2-7; 10 bases match TRBD1. The origin of this receptor is a man aged 25 to 40 with Graves' ophthalmopathy. Material: peripheral blood. The CDR3 loop reads CASRSGTGDEQYF. CDR3 coding DNA: TGTGCCAGCAGATCCGGGACAGGGGACGAGCAGTACTTC.